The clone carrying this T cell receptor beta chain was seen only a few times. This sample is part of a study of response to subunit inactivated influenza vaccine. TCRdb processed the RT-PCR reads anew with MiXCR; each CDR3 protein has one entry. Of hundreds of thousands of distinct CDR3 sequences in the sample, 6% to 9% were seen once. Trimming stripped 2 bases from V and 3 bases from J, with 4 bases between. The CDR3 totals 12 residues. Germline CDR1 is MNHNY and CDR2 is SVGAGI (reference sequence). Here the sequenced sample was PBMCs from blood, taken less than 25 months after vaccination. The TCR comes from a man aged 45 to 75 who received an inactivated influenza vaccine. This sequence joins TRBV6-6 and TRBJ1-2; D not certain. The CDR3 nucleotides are TGTGCCAGCAGTTACCTGGACTATGGCTACACCTTC. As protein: CASSYLDYGYTF.